A selection of T cell receptor beta chains follows, all from one sample in a study of T-cell reconstitution after alpha-beta-depleted transplantation in children. TCRdb redid the calling of the PCR reads with MiXCR, one entry per CDR3 protein. The sample holds about 900,000 distinct CDR3 sequences, roughly 29% seen once. Sequencing was performed on PBMCs, mostly from graft donor cells, taken 360 days after TCRalphabeta/CD19-depleted stem cell transplant. The receptor set was obtained from a boy younger than two who had a stem cell transplant for SCID, so the T cells may come from the graft donor. CDR3s include the opening cysteine and the closing phenylalanine or tryptophan. A D gene is named only where the DNA matches it firmly. Clone size, where shown, is once, few, many, or a class for clones that have expanded.

J | size | D | V | CDR3 | DNA
TRBJ2-1 | many | TRBD2 | TRBV7-2 | CASSPTSGGPYNEQFF | TGTGCCAGCAGTCCGACTAGCGGGGGGCCTTACAATGAGCAGTTCTTC
TRBJ2-1 | few | NA | TRBV20-1 | CSASDGYNEQFF | TGCAGTGCTAGTGACGGGTACAATGAGCAGTTCTTC
TRBJ2-1 | NA | NA | TRBV20-1 | CSASWAGRTEQFF | TGCAGTGCTAGTTGGGCGGGACGCACGGAGCAGTTCTTC
TRBJ2-5 | NA | NA | TRBV9 | CASSVAPGDQETQYF | TGTGCCAGCAGCGTAGCCCCGGGGGATCAAGAGACCCAGTACTTC
TRBJ2-3 | few | NA | TRBV27 | CASSLYLSTDTQYF | TGTGCCAGCAGTTTATACTTAAGCACAGATACGCAGTATTTT
TRBJ2-5 | NA | NA | TRBV29-1 | CSVDSWSEYQETQYF | TGCAGCGTTGATTCTTGGTCTGAGTACCAAGAGACCCAGTACTTC
TRBJ2-2 | NA | NA | TRBV12-3/TRBV12-4 | CASRVHTGELFF | TGTGCCAGCAGGGTTCACACCGGGGAGCTGTTTTTT
TRBJ2-5 | NA | NA | TRBV3-1 | CASSQSDRSGRTQYF | TGTGCCAGCAGCCAGTCCGACCGTAGTGGGCGGACCCAGTACTTC
TRBJ1-4 | NA | NA | TRBV4-2 | CASSQVFATDSTNEKLFF | TGTGCCAGCAGCCAAGTTTTCGCGACAGACTCAACTAATGAAAAACTGTTTTTT
TRBJ2-1 | many | TRBD2 | TRBV28 | CASSSGLAGARGSYNEQFF | TGTGCCAGCAGTTCCGGACTAGCGGGGGCCCGAGGCTCCTACAATGAGCAGTTCTTC
TRBJ2-1 | NA | NA | TRBV7-2 | CASSPGPLRGNEQFF | TGTGCCAGCAGCCCCGGGCCCCTAAGGGGGAATGAGCAGTTCTTC
TRBJ1-1 | NA | NA | TRBV27 | CASSPFGGLNTEAFF | TGTGCCAGCAGCCCCTTTGGAGGGTTGAACACTGAAGCTTTCTTT
TRBJ2-2 | few | NA | TRBV7-9 | CASSSRGQDFTGELFF | TGTGCCAGCAGCTCTCGTGGTCAGGACTTCACCGGGGAGCTGTTTTTT
TRBJ2-2 | NA | TRBD2 | TRBV10-2 | CASTIAGTNTGELFF | TGCGCCAGCACAATAGCGGGGACCAACACCGGGGAGCTGTTTTTT
TRBJ2-6 | few | NA | TRBV20-1 | CSAQGPLLTGANVLTF | TGCAGTGCCCAGGGTCCTTTGTTAACTGGGGCCAACGTCCTGACTTTC
TRBJ2-2 | NA | TRBD1 | TRBV3-1 | CASSQKSGTGFRELFF | TGTGCCAGCAGCCAGAAGTCCGGGACAGGGTTTAGGGAGCTGTTTTTT
TRBJ2-3 | NA | NA | TRBV20-1 | CSAEGESTDTQYF | TGCAGTGCCGAGGGGGAATCCACAGATACGCAGTATTTT
TRBJ2-4 | NA | TRBD1 | TRBV24-1 | CATSDTGTGGSGIQYF | TGTGCCACCAGTGACACTGGGACAGGAGGCTCCGGCATTCAGTACTTC
TRBJ2-3 | once | NA | TRBV12-3/TRBV12-4 | CASSLGSGYTDTQYF | TGTGCCAGCAGTTTGGGTAGCGGATACACAGATACGCAGTATTTT
TRBJ2-3 | few | NA | TRBV5-1 | CASSRTPGTRGQYF | TGCGCCAGCAGCCGGACTCCCGGTACCCGTGGGCAGTATTTT
TRBJ2-1 | NA | TRBD2 | TRBV20-1 | CSARVFGTSGGAYEQFF | TGCAGTGCTAGGGTTTTCGGGACTAGCGGGGGGGCTTATGAGCAGTTCTTC
TRBJ2-1 | NA | TRBD2 | TRBV7-2 | CASSFASGGGLNEQFF | TGTGCCAGCAGCTTCGCTAGCGGGGGGGGATTGAATGAGCAGTTCTTC